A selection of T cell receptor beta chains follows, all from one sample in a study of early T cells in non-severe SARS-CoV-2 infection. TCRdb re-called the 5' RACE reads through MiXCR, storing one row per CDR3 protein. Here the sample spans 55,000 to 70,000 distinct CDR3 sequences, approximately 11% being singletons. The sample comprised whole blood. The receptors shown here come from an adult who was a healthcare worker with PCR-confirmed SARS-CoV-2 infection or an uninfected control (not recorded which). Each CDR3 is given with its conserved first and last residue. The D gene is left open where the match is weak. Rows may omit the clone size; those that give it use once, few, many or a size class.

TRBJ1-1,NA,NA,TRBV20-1,TGCAGTGCTAGAGATTTCCCCCGGACTGAAGCTTTCTTT,CSARDFPRTEAFF
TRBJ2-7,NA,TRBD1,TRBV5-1,TGCGCCAGCAGCCCTGGGACAGGGTATCACGAGCAGTACTTC,CASSPGTGYHEQYF
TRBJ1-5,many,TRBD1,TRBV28,TGTGCCAGCAGTCAACCGGGACAGGGGGCGAATCAGCCCCAGCATTTT,CASSQPGQGANQPQHF
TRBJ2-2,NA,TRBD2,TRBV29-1,TGCAGCGTTGACGTCGGGAGGGGCACCGGGGAGCTGTTTTTT,CSVDVGRGTGELFF
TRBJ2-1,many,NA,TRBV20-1,TGCAGTGCTAGGCGCGCGGATAACTACAATGAGCAGTTCTTC,CSARRADNYNEQFF
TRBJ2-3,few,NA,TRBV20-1,TGCAGTGCTGACACAGGGACCGATACGCAGTATTTT,CSADTGTDTQYF
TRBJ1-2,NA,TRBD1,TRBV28,TGTGCCAGCAGTACTAGGAGGACAGGGGAGGAGGACACCTTC,CASSTRRTGEEDTF
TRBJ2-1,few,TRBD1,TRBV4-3,TGCGCCAGCAGCCACTTGGACAGGGCAGGAGGAGATGAGCAGTTCTTC,CASSHLDRAGGDEQFF
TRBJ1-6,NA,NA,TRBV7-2,TGTGCCAGCAGCGGGGGACCCCGGGGCGCGTCACCCCTCCACTTT,CASSGGPRGASPLHF
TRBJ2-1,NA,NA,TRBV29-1,TGCAGCGTTGCTTCCGTCGGTAATGAGCAGTTCTTC,CSVASVGNEQFF
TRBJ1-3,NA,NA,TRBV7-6,TGTGCCAGCGCCTGGTACTCTGGAAACACCATATATTTT,CASAWYSGNTIYF
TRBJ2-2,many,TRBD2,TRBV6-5,TGTGCCAGCAAAGGCGGGAGTTGGACCGGGGAGCTGTTTTTT,CASKGGSWTGELFF
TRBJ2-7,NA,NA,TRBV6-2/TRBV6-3,TGTGCCAGCAGTTCACGACAGCCCAGCGAGCAGTACTTC,CASSSRQPSEQYF
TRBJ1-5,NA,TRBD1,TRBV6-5,TGTGCCAGCAGAAAGAGACAGGGGCGTCAGCCCCAGCATTTT,CASRKRQGRQPQHF
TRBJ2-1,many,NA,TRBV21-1,TGTGCCAGCAGCAAAAGGGGAGGGGACAGGAGCAATGAGCAGTTCTTC,CASSKRGGDRSNEQFF
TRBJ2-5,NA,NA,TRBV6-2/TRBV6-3,TGTGCCAGCAGTCACCGGGATCCCTTGGAGACCCAGTACTTC,CASSHRDPLETQYF
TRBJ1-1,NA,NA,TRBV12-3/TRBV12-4,TGTGCCAGCAGTTTAGACTATCTGCGCACTGAAGCTTTCTTT,CASSLDYLRTEAFF
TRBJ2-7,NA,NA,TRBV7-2,TGTGCCAGCAGCTCCGATAATCGGTACGAGCAGTACTTC,CASSSDNRYEQYF
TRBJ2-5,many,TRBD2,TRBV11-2,TGTGCCAGCAGCTTCCTAGCGGGAGACCTCGGGACCCAGTACTTC,CASSFLAGDLGTQYF
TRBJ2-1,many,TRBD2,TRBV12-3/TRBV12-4,TGTGCCAGCAGTTTCTCGGGCGGGGGCAATGAGCAGTTCTTC,CASSFSGGGNEQFF
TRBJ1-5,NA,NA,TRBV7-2,TGTGCCAGCAGCTTAGGAGGGTATGGTCAGCCCCAGCATTTT,CASSLGGYGQPQHF
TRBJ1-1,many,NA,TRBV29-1,TGCAGCGCCCTGAACACTGAAGCTTTCTTT,CSALNTEAFF
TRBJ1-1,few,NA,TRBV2,TGTGCCAGCAGTCCGAACACCGGGACTGAAGCTTTCTTT,CASSPNTGTEAFF
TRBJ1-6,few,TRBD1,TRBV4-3,TGCGCCAGCAGCCAAGAATTCCGGACAGGGGGTGTATCACCCCTCCACTTT,CASSQEFRTGGVSPLHF
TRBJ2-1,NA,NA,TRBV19,TGTGCCAGCCGCCCGCGCTCCTACAATGAGCAGTTCTTC,CASRPRSYNEQFF
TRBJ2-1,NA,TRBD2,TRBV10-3,TGTGCCATCAGTGGACTAGCGGGAGGTGGTGAGCAGTTCTTC,CAISGLAGGGEQFF
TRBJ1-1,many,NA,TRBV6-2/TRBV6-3,TGTGCCAGCAGTTACTCGATAAGGGATCCTGAAGCTTTCTTT,CASSYSIRDPEAFF
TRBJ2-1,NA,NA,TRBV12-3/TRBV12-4,TGTGCAAGCAGTTATGGGGGCCTAGCGGCCTACAATGAGCAGTTCTTC,CASSYGGLAAYNEQFF
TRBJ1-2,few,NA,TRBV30,TGTGCCTGGAGTGCGGCGGGGAGCCCCAAATATGGCTACACCTTC,CAWSAAGSPKYGYTF
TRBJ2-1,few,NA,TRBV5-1,TGCGCCAGCAGCTCCGATATAGCGGCCTCCTACAATGAGCAGTTCTTC,CASSSDIAASYNEQFF
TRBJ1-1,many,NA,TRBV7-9,TGTGCCAGCAGCTTCCGACAGGAAGCTTTCTTT,CASSFRQEAFF
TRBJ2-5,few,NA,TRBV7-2,TGTGCCAGCAAACCCGCGCCGGGCTCCGAGACCCAGTACTTC,CASKPAPGSETQYF
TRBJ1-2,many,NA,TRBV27,TGTGCCAGCAGTTTTCGAGCTAACTATGGCTACACCTTC,CASSFRANYGYTF
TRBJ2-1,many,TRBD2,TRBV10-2,TGCGCCAGCAGACCCGGACTAGCGGGAGGAGACAATGAGCAGTTCTTC,CASRPGLAGGDNEQFF
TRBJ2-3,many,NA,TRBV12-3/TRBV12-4,TGTGCCAGCAGCCTTGGACAGACTCTAGATACGCAGTATTTT,CASSLGQTLDTQYF
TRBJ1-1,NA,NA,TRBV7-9,TGTGCCAGCAGCCCCCCAGGCGGTACTGAAGCTTTCTTT,CASSPPGGTEAFF
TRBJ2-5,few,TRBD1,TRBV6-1,TGTGCCAGCAGTGAATGGACAGGGGAACAAGAGACCCAGTACTTC,CASSEWTGEQETQYF
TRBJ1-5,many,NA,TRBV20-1,TGCAGTGCTAGCAGGAGAGAACAGCCCCAGCATTTT,CSASRREQPQHF
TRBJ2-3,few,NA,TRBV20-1,TGCAGTGCTAGAGATCGCCCCGCCCCGCAGTATTTT,CSARDRPAPQYF
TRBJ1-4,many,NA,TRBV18,TGTGCCAGCAGCGCCTCGGGACACCAATACGAAAAACTGTTTTTT,CASSASGHQYEKLFF